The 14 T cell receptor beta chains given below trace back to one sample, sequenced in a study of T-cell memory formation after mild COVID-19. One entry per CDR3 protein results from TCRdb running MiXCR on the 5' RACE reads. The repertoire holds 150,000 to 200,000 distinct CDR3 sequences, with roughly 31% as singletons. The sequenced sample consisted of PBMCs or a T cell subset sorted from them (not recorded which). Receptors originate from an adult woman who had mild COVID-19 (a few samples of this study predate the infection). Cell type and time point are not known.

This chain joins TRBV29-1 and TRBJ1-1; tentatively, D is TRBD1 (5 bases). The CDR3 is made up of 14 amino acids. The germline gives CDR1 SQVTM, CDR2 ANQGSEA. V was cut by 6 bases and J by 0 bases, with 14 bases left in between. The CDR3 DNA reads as TGCAGCGTCGCAGGGACTAGGGTGAACACTGAAGCTTTCTTT. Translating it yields CSVAGTRVNTEAFF. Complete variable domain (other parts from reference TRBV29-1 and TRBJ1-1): SAVISQKPSRDICQRGTSLTIQCQVDSQVTMMFWYRQQPGQSLTLIATANQGSEATYESGFVIDKFPISRPNLTFSTLTVSNMSPEDSSIYLCSVAGTRVNTEAFFGQGTRLTVV.

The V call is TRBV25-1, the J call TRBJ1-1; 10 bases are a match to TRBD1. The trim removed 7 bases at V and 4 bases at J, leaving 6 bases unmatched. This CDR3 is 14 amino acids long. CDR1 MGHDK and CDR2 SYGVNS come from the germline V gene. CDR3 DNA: TGTGCCAGCACCAGGACAGGGGGACTCACTGAAGCTTTCTTT. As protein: CASTRTGGLTEAFF.

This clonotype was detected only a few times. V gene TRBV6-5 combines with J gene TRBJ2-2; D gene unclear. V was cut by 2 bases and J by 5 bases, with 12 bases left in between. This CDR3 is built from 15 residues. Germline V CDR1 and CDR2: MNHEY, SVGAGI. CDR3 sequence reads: CASSYRAVRTGELFF. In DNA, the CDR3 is TGTGCCAGCAGTTACCGGGCAGTACGTACCGGGGAGCTGTTTTTT.

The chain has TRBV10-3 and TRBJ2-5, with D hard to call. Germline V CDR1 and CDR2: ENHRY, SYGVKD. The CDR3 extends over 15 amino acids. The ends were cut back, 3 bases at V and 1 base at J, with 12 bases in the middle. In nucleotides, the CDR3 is TGTGCCATCAGTGATCCGCTTCTCTCCCAAGAGACCCAGTACTTC. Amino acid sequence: CAISDPLLSQETQYF.

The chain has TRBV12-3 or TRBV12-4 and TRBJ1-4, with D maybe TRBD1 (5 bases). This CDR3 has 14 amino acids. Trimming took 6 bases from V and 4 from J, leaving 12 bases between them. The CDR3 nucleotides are TGTGCCAGCAGCCACCGACAGCGTAATGAAAAACTGTTTTTT. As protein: CASSHRQRNEKLFF.

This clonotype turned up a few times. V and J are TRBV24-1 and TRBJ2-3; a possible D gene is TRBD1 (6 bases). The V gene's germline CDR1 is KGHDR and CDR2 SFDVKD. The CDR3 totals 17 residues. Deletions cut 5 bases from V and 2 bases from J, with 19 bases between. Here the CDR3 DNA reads TGTGCCACCAGTGGGACAGTTGGACGGTCCCCCACAGATACGCAGTATTTT. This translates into CATSGTVGRSPTDTQYF.

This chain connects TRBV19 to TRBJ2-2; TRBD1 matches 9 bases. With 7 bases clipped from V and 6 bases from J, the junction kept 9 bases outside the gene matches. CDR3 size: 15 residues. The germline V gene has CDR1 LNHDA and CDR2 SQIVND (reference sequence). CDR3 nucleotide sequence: TGTGCCAGTACCCTACCGGGACAGGGAGCCGGGGAGCTGTTTTTT. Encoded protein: CASTLPGQGAGELFF.

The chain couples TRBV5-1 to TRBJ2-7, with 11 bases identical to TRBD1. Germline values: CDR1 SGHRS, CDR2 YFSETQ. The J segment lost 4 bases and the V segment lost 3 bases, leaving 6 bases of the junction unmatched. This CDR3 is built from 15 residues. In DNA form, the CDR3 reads TGCGCCAGCAGCTGGGGACAGGGGGTTCTTTACGAGCAGTACTTC. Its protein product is CASSWGQGVLYEQYF.

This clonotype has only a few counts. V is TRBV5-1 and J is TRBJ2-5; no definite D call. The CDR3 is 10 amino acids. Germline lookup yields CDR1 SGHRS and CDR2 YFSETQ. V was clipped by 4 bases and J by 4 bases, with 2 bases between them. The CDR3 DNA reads TGCGCCAGCAGCGGAGAGACCCAGTACTTC. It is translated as CASSGETQYF. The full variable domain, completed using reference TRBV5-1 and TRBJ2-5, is KAGVTQTPRYLIKTRGQQVTLSCSPISGHRSVSWYQQTPGQGLQFLFEYFSETQRNKGNFPGRFSGRQFSNSRSEMNVSTLELGDSALYLCASSGETQYFGPGTRLLVL.

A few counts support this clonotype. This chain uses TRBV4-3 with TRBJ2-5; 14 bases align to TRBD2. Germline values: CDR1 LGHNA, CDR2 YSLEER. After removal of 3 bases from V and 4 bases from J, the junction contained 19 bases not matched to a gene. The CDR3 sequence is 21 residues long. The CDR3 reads CASSQYLPPGLAGEGRETQYF. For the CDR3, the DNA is TGCGCCAGCAGCCAGTACCTACCTCCGGGACTAGCGGGAGAGGGGCGAGAGACCCAGTACTTC.

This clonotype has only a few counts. For the CDR3, the DNA is TGTGCCAGCAGCTTGGACAGGGTAAATGAGCAGTTCTTC. Its translation is CASSLDRVNEQFF. J is TRBJ2-1 and V is TRBV7-3; 8 bases map to TRBD1. The J segment lost 7 bases and the V segment lost 3 bases, leaving 2 bases of the junction unmatched. Per the germline V gene, CDR1 is SGHTA and CDR2 is FQGTGA. The CDR3 runs 13 residues. The full variable domain, in which reference TRBV7-3 and TRBJ2-1 provide the parts outside the CDR3, is GAGVSQTPSNKVTEKGKYVELRCDPISGHTALYWYRQSLGQGPEFLIYFQGTGAADDSGLPNDRFFAVRPEGSVSTLKIQRTERGDSAVYLCASSLDRVNEQFFGPGTRLTVL.

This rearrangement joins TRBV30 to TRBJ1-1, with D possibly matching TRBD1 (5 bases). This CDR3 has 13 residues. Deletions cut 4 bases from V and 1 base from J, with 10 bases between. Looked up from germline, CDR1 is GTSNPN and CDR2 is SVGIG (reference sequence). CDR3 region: CAWMVGANTEAFF. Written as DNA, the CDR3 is TGTGCCTGGATGGTCGGGGCGAACACTGAAGCTTTCTTT.

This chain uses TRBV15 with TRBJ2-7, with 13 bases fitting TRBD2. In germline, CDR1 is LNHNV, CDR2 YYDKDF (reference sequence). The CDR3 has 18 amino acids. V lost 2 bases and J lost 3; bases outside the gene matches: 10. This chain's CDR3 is CATSRTAPTSGRNYEQYF. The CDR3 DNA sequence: TGTGCCACCAGCAGAACCGCCCCGACTAGCGGGAGGAACTACGAGCAGTACTTC.

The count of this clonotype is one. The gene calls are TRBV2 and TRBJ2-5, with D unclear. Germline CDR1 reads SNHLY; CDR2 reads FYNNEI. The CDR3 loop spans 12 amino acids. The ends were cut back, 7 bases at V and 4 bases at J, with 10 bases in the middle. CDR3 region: CASTVGLETQYF. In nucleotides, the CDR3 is TGTGCCAGCACCGTGGGGTTAGAGACCCAGTACTTC.